The table lists the clone carrying this T cell receptor (beta chain) with a few counts. Its target is not known. This entry belongs to a study of molecular identifiers for immune sequencing clone quantification. This CDR3 comprises 14 residues. The germline CDR1 and CDR2 sequences are GTSNPN and SVGIG (reference sequence). Trimming cost V 1 base and J 2 bases, with 12 bases left between them. Study outcomes and limitations: The study reportedly detected spiked Jurkat TCR RNA from one cell among about 970,000 naive cells. Whereas clones above 20 RNA copies held under 1% of naive-cell molecules, they held over 98% of effector molecules.

Generation of bulk TCR libraries relied on previously described methods and listed TCR primers. TCRdb recomputed calls from the PCR reads with MiXCR, one row per CDR3 protein. Counted here are fewer than 350,000 distinct CDR3 sequences, 24% occurring once; the ten biggest clones make up about 0.7%. CD8+CD4-CCR7+CD45RA+ sorting gave the naive CD8 T cells. The J gene is TRBJ2-7, the V gene TRBV30, with D tentatively TRBD1 (6 bases). The sequencing input was naive CD8+ T cells from blood, with Jurkat cell RNA spiked in. Subset defined: FACS-sorted CD8+CD4-CCR7+CD45RA+ naive T cells. The source is a human donor in good health. Some libraries in this study had Jurkat cell RNA spiked in. CDR3 loop: CAWSDRDNPYEQYF. In DNA form, the CDR3 reads TGTGCCTGGAGTGACCGGGACAATCCCTACGAGCAGTACTTC.